A selection of T cell receptor beta chains follows, all from one sample in a study of cytomegalovirus exposure and HLA in healthy donors. The repertoire was sequenced with immunoSEQ multiplex PCR; TCRdb's copy has only in-frame clones and lacks some. The table records 200,000 to 250,000 clones, around 73% of them present only once. Specimen: PBMCs. These receptors were collected from a male donor in good health and CMV-seronegative. The CDR3 runs from the conserved cysteine through the conserved F or W. D genes are given only for firm matches. Where a row states a size, it is once, few, many or the class of an expanded clone; other rows omit it.

>.|TRBV29-1|TRBJ2-7|.
TGCAGCGTTGAAAGGGGAGGCGAGCAGTACTTC
CSVERGGEQYF
>.|TRBV7-9|TRBJ2-7|TRBD2
TGTTCCAGCAGCTTCGGACTAGCAGATCCAGGGGACGAGCAGTACTTC
CSSSFGLADPGDEQYF
>.|TRBV5-4|TRBJ1-1|.
TGTGCCAGCAGCCCCGGACACAAGAACATGAACACTGAAGCTTTCTTT
CASSPGHKNMNTEAFF
>.|TRBV7-6|TRBJ1-2|TRBD1
TGTGCCAGCAGCCCGAATACCGGGACAGGCCGTAACTATGGCTACACCTTC
CASSPNTGTGRNYGYTF
>.|TRBV25-1|TRBJ1-6|.
TGTGCCAGCATAGGGGTGGCTAATTCACCCCTCCACTTT
CASIGVANSPLHF
>.|TRBV27|TRBJ1-4|.
TGTGCCAGCAGGAGGAGCCTGGGGGGGGAAAAACTGTTTTTT
CASRRSLGGEKLFF
>.|TRBV5-1|TRBJ2-7|.
TGCGCCAGCAGCTCGTTGAGGGGCGGGAACTCCTACGAGCAGTACTTC
CASSSLRGGNSYEQYF
>few|TRBV5-1|TRBJ1-4|TRBD1
TGCGCCAGTAGGGGACAGTCCAATGAAAAACTGTTTTTT
CASRGQSNEKLFF
>.|TRBV30|TRBJ1-1|TRBD1
TGTGCCGGCTTAGGGACCCGACAGGGGGGTGACACTGAAGCTTTCTTT
CAGLGTRQGGDTEAFF
>.|TRBV7-9|TRBJ2-5|.
TGTTCCAGCAGCTTAACTGGTTCGACCCAGTACTTC
CSSSLTGSTQYF
>.|TRBV19|TRBJ2-7|.
TGTGCCAGTAGTACCGCATTCAGGGAACAAGAGCAGTACTTC
CASSTAFREQEQYF
>few|TRBV28|TRBJ2-5|TRBD1
TGTGCCAGCAGTTCAGGGACAGGGGTGGTAGGAGAGACCCAGTACTTC
CASSSGTGVVGETQYF
>.|TRBV2|TRBJ2-1|TRBD2
TGTGCCAGCTCTCTCGACTTACTAGCGGGAGGTACTTTGTCCTACAATGAGCAGTTCTTC
CASSLDLLAGGTLSYNEQFF
>few|TRBV7-9|TRBJ1-4|TRBD1
TGTGCCAGCAGCTTAGGGGACAGCACTAATGAAAAACTGTTTTTT
CASSLGDSTNEKLFF
>.|TRBV7-9|TRBJ2-7|TRBD1
TGTTCCAGCAGCTTAGGACAGGTCGAAAACCACTACGAGCAGTACTTC
CSSSLGQVENHYEQYF
>.|TRBV10-1|TRBJ2-3|TRBD2
TGCGCCAGCAGTGAGGCCCCTAGCGGGAGGCCGCCGGATACGCAGTATTTT
CASSEAPSGRPPDTQYF
>.|TRBV18|TRBJ2-1|TRBD2
TGTGCCAGCTCATCGACTAGCGGGACCTACAATGAGCAGTTCTTC
CASSSTSGTYNEQFF
>few|TRBV6-5|TRBJ1-3|TRBD1
TGTGCCAGCAGTAATACAGGGGCCGGAAACACCATATATTTT
CASSNTGAGNTIYF
>.|TRBV28|TRBJ2-1|.
TGTGCCAGCAGTTACGGGTTTGGCAATGAGCAGTTCTTC
CASSYGFGNEQFF
>.|TRBV21-1|TRBJ1-4|.
TGTGCCAGCAGCAAAAGGGGGCGTTTTGAAAAACTGTTTTTT
CASSKRGRFEKLFF
>.|TRBV6-5|TRBJ2-7|TRBD1
TGTGCCAGCAGTGGACAGGGGCTGCCCTACGAGCAGTACTTC
CASSGQGLPYEQYF
>few|TRBV13|TRBJ2-1|TRBD2
TGTGCCAGCAGCTTGGAGACTAGCGGCTACAATGAGCAGTTCTTC
CASSLETSGYNEQFF
>.|TRBV29-1|TRBJ2-1|TRBD2
TGCAGCGTTGAAGGTATAGCGGGGAATGAGCAGTTCTTC
CSVEGIAGNEQFF
>.|TRBV4-2|TRBJ2-1|TRBD2
TGTGCCAGCAGCCAAGACCTAGCGGGAGTCCTCTCCTACAATGAGCAGTTCTTC
CASSQDLAGVLSYNEQFF
>.|TRBV7-9|TRBJ2-5|TRBD2
TGTTCCAGCAGCTTAACGACTAGCGGAGAGACCCAGTACTTC
CSSSLTTSGETQYF
>few|TRBV5-1|TRBJ2-7|TRBD1
TGCGCCAGCAGCTTGGGACAGGGCTCCGAGCAGTACTTC
CASSLGQGSEQYF
>.|TRBV4-1|TRBJ2-3|TRBD2
TGCGCCAGCAGCCAGTCGGGGACTAGCGGGAGGGGAAGGAGGGGGGTTACGCAGTATTTT
CASSQSGTSGRGRRGVTQYF
>.|TRBV27|TRBJ1-6|.
TGTGCCAGCAGTCTCACACGACAGGAGCACTATAATTCACCCCTCCACTTT
CASSLTRQEHYNSPLHF
>.|TRBV28|TRBJ1-2|.
TGTGCCAGCAGACAGGGTCAGGGCTACACCTTC
CASRQGQGYTF
>.|TRBV6-8|TRBJ1-5|.
TGTGCCACCCCATATGGGGGCTCTCAGCCCCAGCATTTT
CATPYGGSQPQHF
>.|TRBV29-1|TRBJ2-7|.
TGCAGCGTTGGAGACTTGGCCGAGCAGTACTTC
CSVGDLAEQYF
>.|TRBV5-6|TRBJ2-3|.
TGTGCCAGCAGCTTGGGCGCCAGGGAAACAGATACGCAGTATTTT
CASSLGARETDTQYF
>.|TRBV6-6|TRBJ2-7|TRBD1
TGTGCCAGCAGTACCCGACAGGGGGAGTCCTACGAGCAGTACTTC
CASSTRQGESYEQYF
>.|TRBV6-6|TRBJ2-3|TRBD2
TGTGCCAGCAGTCCCACTAGCGGGAGAACAGATACGCAGTATTTT
CASSPTSGRTDTQYF
>.|TRBV19|TRBJ1-2|TRBD1
TGTGCCAGTAGTACCCCCGACAGGGGGAGAGGGTATGGCTACACCTTC
CASSTPDRGRGYGYTF
>.|TRBV9|TRBJ2-3|.
TGTGCCAGCAGCTCAGGGGAGCGGATAGGGGATACGCAGTATTTT
CASSSGERIGDTQYF
>.|TRBV5-6|TRBJ1-6|TRBD1
TGTGCCAGCAGCGAGGGACAGGGGTATAGCTCCTATAATTCACCCCTCCACTTT
CASSEGQGYSSYNSPLHF
>.|TRBV19|TRBJ1-4|.
TGTGCCAGTAAGGAGGTTACCTTGAATGAAAAACTGTTTTTT
CASKEVTLNEKLFF
>.|TRBV10-1|TRBJ1-5|TRBD1
TGCGCCAGCAGACCGGGACAGGTGAGATTGTATCAGCCCCAGCATTTT
CASRPGQVRLYQPQHF
>.|TRBV2|TRBJ2-7|TRBD1
TGTGCCAGCAGCACACAGGGGGCTTACGAGCAGTACTTC
CASSTQGAYEQYF
>.|TRBV28|TRBJ2-7|.
TGTGCCAGCAGTCCCACGGGCAGGGGTGTTATCTACGAGCAGTACTTC
CASSPTGRGVIYEQYF
>.|TRBV4-3|TRBJ1-1|.
TGCGCCAGCAGCCTCATCCAACAGGGTACAACTGAAGCTTTCTTT
CASSLIQQGTTEAFF
>few|TRBV18|TRBJ2-5|.
TGTGCCAGCTCCCTTGAGCAGGCTCAAGAGACCCAGTACTTC
CASSLEQAQETQYF
>.|TRBV21-1|TRBJ2-7|.
TGTGCCAGCAGCAAAGACTGGCTAGCGGGATGCGAGCAGTACTTC
CASSKDWLAGCEQYF
>.|TRBV5-1|TRBJ2-3|.
TGCGCCAGCAGCCCTTCCACAGATACGCAGTATTTT
CASSPSTDTQYF
>.|TRBV19|TRBJ1-1|.
TGTGCCAGTAGTATGGAGGGATGGCGAACTGAAGCTTTCTTT
CASSMEGWRTEAFF
>.|TRBV7-9|TRBJ1-1|.
TGTGCCAGCAGCTTCGAGGAGGACACTGAAGCTTTCTTT
CASSFEEDTEAFF
>few|TRBV5-1|TRBJ2-7|.
TGCGCCAGCAGTAGCCCAGGGACCTACGAGCAGTACTTC
CASSSPGTYEQYF
>.|TRBV2|TRBJ2-3|TRBD2
TGTGCCAGCAGTGAAGTCGCTAGCGGGAGGACTGATACGCAGTATTTT
CASSEVASGRTDTQYF
>.|TRBV7-2|TRBJ2-1|.
TGTGCCAGCAGCTCGTTAGCGGACGGCTACAATGAGCAGTTCTTC
CASSSLADGYNEQFF